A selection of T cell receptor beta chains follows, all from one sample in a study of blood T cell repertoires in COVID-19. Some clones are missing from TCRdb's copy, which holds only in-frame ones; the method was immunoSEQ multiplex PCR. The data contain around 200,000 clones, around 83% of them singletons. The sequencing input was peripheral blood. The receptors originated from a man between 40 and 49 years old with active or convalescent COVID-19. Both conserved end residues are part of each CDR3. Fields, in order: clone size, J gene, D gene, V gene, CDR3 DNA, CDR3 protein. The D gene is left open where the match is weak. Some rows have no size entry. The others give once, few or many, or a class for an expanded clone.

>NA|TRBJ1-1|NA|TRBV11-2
TGTGCCACCCAGGGGAACACTGAAGCTTTCTTT
CATQGNTEAFF
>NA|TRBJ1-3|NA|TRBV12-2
TGTGCAAGTCGCTTTTCCTGCAGGGGGCGGACTGGAAACACCATATATTTT
CASRFSCRGRTGNTIYF
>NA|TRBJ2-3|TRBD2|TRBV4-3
TGCGCCAGCAAATTAGCGGGGGCTAGCACAGATACGCAGTATTTT
CASKLAGASTDTQYF
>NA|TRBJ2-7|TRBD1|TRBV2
TGTGCCAGCAGGGACAGGGTAGGCTACGAGCAGTACTTC
CASRDRVGYEQYF
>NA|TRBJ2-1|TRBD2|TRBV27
TGTGCCAGCAGTACAACTAGCGGGAACTACAATGAGCAGTTCTTC
CASSTTSGNYNEQFF
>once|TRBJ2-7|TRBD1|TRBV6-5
TGTGCCAGCAGCACCTTGGACAGGACCTACGAGCAGTACTTC
CASSTLDRTYEQYF
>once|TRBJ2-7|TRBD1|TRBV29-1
TGCAGCGGCGGGACAGGGGGCGGCGAGCAGTACTTC
CSGGTGGGEQYF
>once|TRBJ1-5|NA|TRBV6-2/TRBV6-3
TGTGCCAGCAGTTACGGACGGGGAATTAGCAATCAGCCCCAGCATTTT
CASSYGRGISNQPQHF
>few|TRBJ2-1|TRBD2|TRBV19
TGTGCCAGTACGAAACCTCGGACTAGCGGGAGGGTAGAGCAGTTCTTC
CASTKPRTSGRVEQFF
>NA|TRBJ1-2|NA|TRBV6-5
TGTGCCAGCAGTTCCGAGGACAGACGGGGCTACACCTTC
CASSSEDRRGYTF
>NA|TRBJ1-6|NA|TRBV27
TGTGCCAGCAGTTTGAGCGGACAGATAGAATCACCCCTCCACTTT
CASSLSGQIESPLHF
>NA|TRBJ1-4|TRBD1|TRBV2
TGTGCCAGCAGAGACAGGGAGGATGAAAAACTGTTTTTT
CASRDREDEKLFF
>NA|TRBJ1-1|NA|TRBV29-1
TGCAGCGTCTTCGACAGTAGAAGTGAGAAAGCTTTCTTT
CSVFDSRSEKAFF
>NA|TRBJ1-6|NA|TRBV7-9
TGTGCCAGCAGCTTAATGCGAAGCTCCTATAATTCACCCCTCCACTTT
CASSLMRSSYNSPLHF
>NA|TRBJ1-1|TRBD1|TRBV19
TGTGCCAGTAAACAGGGGGCTTTCACTGAAGCTTTCTTT
CASKQGAFTEAFF
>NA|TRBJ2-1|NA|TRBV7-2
TGTGCCAGCAGCTTAAGGCCTAGCAGAAACAATGAGCAGTTCTTC
CASSLRPSRNNEQFF
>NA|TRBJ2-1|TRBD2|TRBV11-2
TGTGCCAGCAGCTTAGTGGCGGGAGCGGCGGGAAGCTCCTACAATGAGCAGTTCTTC
CASSLVAGAAGSSYNEQFF
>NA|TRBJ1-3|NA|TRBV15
TGTGCCACCAGCAGGGTTACAGTAACGTCTGGAAACACCATATATTTT
CATSRVTVTSGNTIYF
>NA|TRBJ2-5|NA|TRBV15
TGTGCCACCAGCAGTGAACGGCTGGCGAGGGAGACCCAGTACTTC
CATSSERLARETQYF
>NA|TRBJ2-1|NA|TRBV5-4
TGTGCCAGCAGCCGGGAAAACAATGAGCAGTTCTTC
CASSRENNEQFF
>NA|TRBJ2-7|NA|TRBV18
TGTGCCAGCTCCCTCAGGGTGACGCAGTCCTACGAGCAGTACTTC
CASSLRVTQSYEQYF
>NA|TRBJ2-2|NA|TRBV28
TGTGCCAGCAACCCTTCAGGGGCTACCGGGGAGCTGTTTTTT
CASNPSGATGELFF
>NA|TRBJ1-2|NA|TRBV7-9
TGTGCCAGCAGCTTTGGGAGGTCGAGCAGGGAATCTAACTATGGCTACACCTTC
CASSFGRSSRESNYGYTF
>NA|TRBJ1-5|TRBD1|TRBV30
TGTGCCTGGACGGGACAGGGCCATCAGCCCCAGCATTTT
CAWTGQGHQPQHF
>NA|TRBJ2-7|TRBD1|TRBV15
TGTGCCACCAGCAGAGACCGGGGACAGGGGAACGAGCAGTACTTC
CATSRDRGQGNEQYF
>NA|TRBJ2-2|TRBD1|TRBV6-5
TGTGCCAGCAGCTATGGGACAGCCGGGGAGCTGTTTTTT
CASSYGTAGELFF
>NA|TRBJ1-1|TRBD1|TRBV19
TGTGCCAGTAGTATAGCTCCAGGGGGAAAGACTGAAGCTTTCTTT
CASSIAPGGKTEAFF
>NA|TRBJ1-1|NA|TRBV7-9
TGTGCCAGCAGCTTAACAGAGATGAACACTGAAGCTTTCTTT
CASSLTEMNTEAFF
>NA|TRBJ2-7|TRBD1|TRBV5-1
TGCGCCAGCAGCGACGACAGGGATGAGCAGTACTTC
CASSDDRDEQYF
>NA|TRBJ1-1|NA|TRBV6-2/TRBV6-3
TGTGCCAGCAGTTTCCCAGGGTTGGGAGCTTTCTTT
CASSFPGLGAFF
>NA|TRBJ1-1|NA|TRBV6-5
TGTGCCAGCAGTTACTCGCGGGGGGCGAACACTGAAGCTTTCTTT
CASSYSRGANTEAFF
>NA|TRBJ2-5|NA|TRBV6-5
TGTGCCAGCAGTTACTCGTCCGGAGCCCCAGAGACCCAGTACTTC
CASSYSSGAPETQYF
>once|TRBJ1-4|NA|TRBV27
TGTGCCAGCAGCAAAAGCGGGGAACTGTTTTTT
CASSKSGELFF